This T cell receptor beta chain is from a study of shared T cell receptors in the human thymus. TCRdb's table, derived via immunoSEQ multiplex PCR, lists solely in-frame clones and lacks some. Found here are 500,000 to 750,000 clones, roughly 90% of them singletons; the top ten hold 0.0085% to 0.012%. The junction had 11 bases not matched to a gene; V was cut back by 2 bases and J by 4 bases. CDR1 is SGHRS and CDR2 is YFSETQ in the germline V gene. CDR3 length equals 16 residues. These sequences were also reported in another study, on human thymus T cells.

This chain joins TRBV5-1 and TRBJ2-7; 8 nucleotides agree with TRBD2. Sequencing input: thymocytes. This TCR derives from a boy in the first two years of life with a congenital heart defect. The CDR3 nucleotides read TGCGCCAGCAGCTTTGTCCCGGAGCGGGAGCGGTACGAGCAGTACTTC. Translated, it gives CASSFVPERERYEQYF.